Below, 7 T cell receptor beta chains from the same sample are listed, as sequenced in a study of blood T cell repertoires in COVID-19. Only in-frame clones appear in the TCRdb table, and some are missing; sequencing was by immunoSEQ multiplex PCR. The data contain more than 90,000 clones, roughly 88% of them singletons. The sample consisted of peripheral blood. The source of these receptors is a woman aged 65 to 85 with acute or convalescent COVID-19.

J is TRBJ1-2 and V is TRBV19; 7 nucleotides match TRBD1. Germline V lookup: CDR1 LNHDA, CDR2 SQIVND (reference sequence). Germline trimming cut 7 bases from V and 1 base from J; bases unmatched to any gene: 3. CDR3 length: 13 residues. In nucleotides, the CDR3 is TGTGCCAGTAAAAGGGACAGTAACTATGGCTACACCTTC. Its protein is CASKRDSNYGYTF.

V is TRBV7-9 and J is TRBJ1-1, with unresolved D. The CDR3 loop spans 12 amino acids. Trimming shortened V by 9 bases and J by 3 bases, and 11 bases separated the two germline ends. CDR1 is SEHNR and CDR2 is FQNEAQ in the germline V gene (reference sequence). CDR3 protein: CASRDRYTEAFF. The CDR3 nucleotides read TGTGCCAGTCGAGATCGGTACACTGAAGCTTTCTTT.

The chain uses TRBV6-5 and TRBJ2-7; the D gene is possibly TRBD2 (6 bases). This CDR3 contains 14 residues. Deletions cut 6 bases from V and 2 bases from J, with 14 bases between. CDR1 is MNHEY and CDR2 is SVGAGI in the germline V gene. This CDR3 is CASRRGKGTYEQYF. CDR3 sequence (DNA): TGTGCCAGCAGACGGGGGAAGGGGACCTACGAGCAGTACTTC.

The chain couples TRBV12-3 or TRBV12-4 to TRBJ2-3; D ambiguous. V dropped 4 bases and J dropped 5 bases, with 4 bases sitting between them. This CDR3 is 11 amino acids long. CDR3 bases: TGTGCCAGCAGTTCCAAAGATACGCAGTATTTT. Protein product: CASSSKDTQYF.

The gene calls are TRBV5-1 and TRBJ2-2, with 7 nucleotides matching TRBD2. Germline-derived CDR1 and CDR2 are SGHRS and YFSETQ. V lost 4 bases to trimming and J lost 3 bases; unmatched junction nucleotides: 9. This CDR3 spans 16 amino acids. The CDR3 coding sequence is TGCGCCAGCAGCCCAAGGGGAGGGCGGGACACCGGGGAGCTGTTTTTT. Its translation is CASSPRGGRDTGELFF.

The chain is built from TRBV9 and TRBJ2-1, with TRBD2 as a possible D gene (5 bases). Germline-derived CDR1 and CDR2 are SGDLS and YYNGEE. This CDR3 region has 14 residues. V lost 4 bases to trimming and J lost 3 bases, with 11 bases between them. The CDR3 region is CASSKSGSYNEQFF. In nucleotides, the CDR3 is TGTGCCAGCAGCAAAAGCGGAAGCTACAATGAGCAGTTCTTC.

The chain combines TRBV30 with TRBJ2-3, with 9 bases identical to TRBD1. Germline values: CDR1 GTSNPN, CDR2 SVGIG (reference sequence). CDR3 length equals 14 residues. V lost 8 bases to trimming and J lost 6 bases; unmatched junction nucleotides: 12. CDR3 loop: CAGTTGQGSDTQYF. CDR3 DNA sequence: TGTGCCGGGACTACGGGACAGGGATCGGATACGCAGTATTTT.